A selection of T cell receptor beta chains follows, all from one sample in a study of shared clonotypes between healthy human individuals. Data came from immunoSEQ multiplex PCR; TCRdb stores just in-frame clones and leaves some out. Of hundreds of thousands of clones listed, roughly 95% are singletons. Material for sequencing was naive CD4+ T cells sorted from blood. The receptors come from a woman under 40 in good health. Both conserved end residues are part of each CDR3.

j_call v_call cdr3_aa
TRBJ2-1 TRBV6-5 CASTTHLAGGVMFF
TRBJ2-1 TRBV30 CAWKSSGGAEQFF
TRBJ1-5 TRBV6-5 CASSYSRGSNQPQHF
TRBJ1-5 TRBV7-8 CASSSGQGGQPQHF
TRBJ1-1 TRBV9 CASGEGPWGTEAFF
TRBJ2-3 TRBV7-9 CASSFSTSTNTDTQYF
TRBJ2-3 TRBV10-2 CASRKGDRRTDTQYF
TRBJ2-2 TRBV5-1 CASSKTAGELFF
TRBJ2-1 TRBV13 CASSFRDKYNEQFF
TRBJ1-1 TRBV6-6 CASSYSFRDTEAFF
TRBJ2-2 TRBV5-1 CASSLIAGADTGELFF
TRBJ2-2 TRBV7-8 CASSAYSGRNTGELFF
TRBJ2-5 TRBV18 CASSSGEETQYF
TRBJ1-1 TRBV4-2 CASSQEPGTGNTEAFF
TRBJ2-4 TRBV5-1 CASSLAGFTKNIQYF
TRBJ1-2 TRBV6-5 CASRDGYTF
TRBJ2-1 TRBV4-1 CASSQEGRVAYNEQFF
TRBJ2-3 TRBV5-1 CASSPALAELTDTQYF
TRBJ2-2 TRBV27 CASKLAGGQVGGELFF
TRBJ2-2 TRBV5-1 CASRADDSGELFF
TRBJ2-2 TRBV5-4 CASSTGQGASNTGELFF
TRBJ2-7 TRBV6-6 CASSRDRWAYEQYF
TRBJ2-7 TRBV28 CASSLFGLGDYEQYF
TRBJ2-5 TRBV6-5 CASSQQTGDETQYF
NA TRBV7-9 CASSSGVGRGYEQYF
TRBJ2-7 TRBV5-1 CASSFREGAYEQYF
TRBJ2-3 TRBV5-5 CASSGLAGNTQYF
TRBJ2-1 TRBV7-3 CASSLIGTRVPEQFF
TRBJ1-1 TRBV2 CASSDMDRGLIWDIPEAFF